Listed below are T cell receptor beta chains from one sample, sequenced in a study of blood T cell repertoires in COVID-19. Sequencing used immunoSEQ multiplex PCR; TCRdb keeps in-frame clones, though not all of them. The profile covers some 250,000 clones, with around 90% appearing a single time and approximately 7.2% taken by the ten largest. The sample taken for sequencing was peripheral blood. All receptors derive from a woman in her sixties or seventies with active or convalescent COVID-19. Both conserved end residues are part of each CDR3. Each record gives: CDR3 DNA, CDR3 protein, J gene, clone size, V gene, D gene. A D gene is named only where the DNA matches it firmly. The size entry is marked missing in some rows and otherwise reads once, few, many or a size class.

TGTGCCAGCAGCCAAGATCGGCAGGGACAGGGAAGCAATCAGCCCCAGTATTTT CASSQDRQGQGSNQPQYF TRBJ2-3 once TRBV4-2 TRBD1
TGTGCCAGCAGTTACACCGGGACAGGGAATTCACCCCTCCACTTT CASSYTGTGNSPLHF TRBJ1-6 - TRBV6-5 TRBD1
TGTGCCAGCAGCAGGGACATCCGTCAGCCCCAGCATTTT CASSRDIRQPQHF TRBJ1-5 - TRBV7-2 -
TGTGCCACCAGTGATCGTTCCTACTTCTATGGCTACACCTTC CATSDRSYFYGYTF TRBJ1-2 - TRBV24-1 -
TGCAGCGCGGGGGGAGGCACAGATACGCAGTATTTT CSAGGGTDTQYF TRBJ2-3 - TRBV29-1 TRBD2
TGTGCCATTTCGACAGGGGCTTCTGGCGGCTACACCTTC CAISTGASGGYTF TRBJ1-2 - TRBV24-1 TRBD1
TGTGCCAGCAGCTTACATAATCAGCCCCAGCATTTT CASSLHNQPQHF TRBJ1-5 once TRBV13 -
TGCGCCAGCAGCCAAGATCGGGGGAGGGGACTAGCGGAGTATTTT CASSQDRGRGLAEYF TRBJ2-3 - TRBV4-3 TRBD2
TGTGCCAGCAGTTACCATTCAGGCACTAATTCACCCCTCCACTTT CASSYHSGTNSPLHF TRBJ1-6 - TRBV6-2/TRBV6-3 -
TGTGCCAGCAGCCAAGATCCAGTCGGGACTCTTCCGCGGTTAGGGCAGTTCTTC CASSQDPVGTLPRLGQFF TRBJ2-1 - TRBV3-1/TRBV3-2 -
TGTGCCAGCAGAGGACAGTTCTCTGGAAACACCATATATTTT CASRGQFSGNTIYF TRBJ1-3 - TRBV6-5 -
TGTGCCACCAGTGTGCAGGGCGGGGCCGGGGAGCTGTTTTTT CATSVQGGAGELFF TRBJ2-2 - TRBV24-1 -
TGTGCCATCAGGGCGACGACAGGGCCCCTCTCCTACAATGAGCAGTTCTTC CAIRATTGPLSYNEQFF TRBJ2-1 - TRBV10-3 TRBD1
TGTGCCAGCAGTTTGTTAGGGGCCGGTATGCAGCCCCAGCATTTT CASSLLGAGMQPQHF TRBJ1-5 - TRBV27 -
TGTGCCAGCAGTCTCTCCGGGAGTAGCGAGCAGTACTTC CASSLSGSSEQYF TRBJ2-7 - TRBV6-2/TRBV6-3 -
TGTGCCAGCAGCCTTCGGACAGGGCTGGGCGGGGAGCTGTTTTTT CASSLRTGLGGELFF TRBJ2-2 - TRBV3-1/TRBV3-2 TRBD1
TGTGCCAGCAATCTCGACAGGGACTATGGCTACACCTTC CASNLDRDYGYTF TRBJ1-2 - TRBV7-2 TRBD1
TGTGCCAGCAGTTACTTTGAGGAGACAGGGCCTGAAGCTTTCTTT CASSYFEETGPEAFF TRBJ1-1 - TRBV6-6 TRBD1
TGTGCCAGCAGCTTAGGGGGGGCCCAGCCCCAGCATTTT CASSLGGAQPQHF TRBJ1-5 - TRBV5-4 -
TGCGCCAGCAGCCAAAGCAGTTCAGGGTGGGACACAGATACGCAGTATTTT CASSQSSSGWDTDTQYF TRBJ2-3 - TRBV4-1 -
TGTGCCAGCAGCTTAGGTCGAGCTAACTATGGCTACACCTTC CASSLGRANYGYTF TRBJ1-2 - TRBV7-2 -
TGTGCCAGCAGCCGAACAGGGGTAGAGACCCAGTACTTC CASSRTGVETQYF TRBJ2-5 - TRBV7-3 TRBD1
TGTGCCAGTAGTATTCGGGATAATGAAAAACTGTTTTTT CASSIRDNEKLFF TRBJ1-4 - TRBV19 -
TGTGCCAGCAGCTTAGGTTTACCCAGCTCTGGAAACACCATATATTTT CASSLGLPSSGNTIYF TRBJ1-3 - TRBV7-6 -
TGTGCCAGCAGCTTGGGCCCAGGGGTCTACAATGAGCAGTTCTTC CASSLGPGVYNEQFF TRBJ2-1 - TRBV5-4 -
TGCGCCAGCAGTGACCCCGGTCGCGCCCCCCAAGCTTTCTTT CASSDPGRAPQAFF TRBJ1-1 - TRBV10-2 -
TGCGCCAGCAGCTTCGGACAGGGAAGAAAGGAGACCCAGTACTTC CASSFGQGRKETQYF TRBJ2-5 - TRBV5-1 TRBD1
TGTGCCAGCAGACCGGGACAGGGGTACGAGCAGTACTTC CASRPGQGYEQYF TRBJ2-7 - TRBV12-3/TRBV12-4 TRBD1
TGCGCCAGCAGCCCCGATTGGCCTACTAGCGGGGATCCCGGAGATACGCAGTATTTT CASSPDWPTSGDPGDTQYF TRBJ2-3 - TRBV5-1 TRBD2
TGTGCCAGCAGCTTGAGCGGACAGGGGAGGTACGAGCAGTACTTC CASSLSGQGRYEQYF TRBJ2-7 - TRBV5-6 TRBD1
TGTGCCAGCAGTTCCGCGACAGGGTCGACCTACGAGCAGTACTTC CASSSATGSTYEQYF TRBJ2-7 once TRBV7-2 TRBD1
TGCGCCAGCAGCCAAGTGAACTCGGGGACAGATACGCAGTATTTT CASSQVNSGTDTQYF TRBJ2-3 - TRBV4-3 -
TGTGCCAGCGGACCCCCCGGGGAGTGGGGCACTGAAGCTTTCTTT CASGPPGEWGTEAFF TRBJ1-1 - TRBV6-5 -
TGTGCCAGCAGTCCCCCGATACGAGACTTTCAGCATTTT CASSPPIRDFQHF TRBJ1-5 - TRBV6-2/TRBV6-3 -
TGTGCCAGCAGCGTAGGCGGGGGGGAAAAGGGAGAGACCCAGTACTTC CASSVGGGEKGETQYF TRBJ2-5 - TRBV9 TRBD2
TGTGCCAGTAGTACCGCGGGGGGAAACGAATCACCCCTCCACTTT CASSTAGGNESPLHF TRBJ1-6 - TRBV19 -
TGTGCCAGCAGGGGCTCTTCGGACAGTTTCTATGGCTACACCTTC CASRGSSDSFYGYTF TRBJ1-2 - TRBV2 -
TGTGCCACCAGTGAAGGGCAGCGGGGTAGCGGAGATACGCAGTATTTT CATSEGQRGSGDTQYF TRBJ2-3 - TRBV24-1 TRBD2
TGTGCCAGCAGCTTAGGGGCAGGTCAGCCCCAGCATTTT CASSLGAGQPQHF TRBJ1-5 - TRBV11-2 -
TGTGCCAGCAGAAGGGACAGGAGATTCACAGATACGCAGTATTTT CASRRDRRFTDTQYF TRBJ2-3 - TRBV6-5 TRBD1
TGTGCCAGCAGTCCCTCCCTCGGGGGGGCCCTAGGGGAGCAGTACTTC CASSPSLGGALGEQYF TRBJ2-7 - TRBV25-1 TRBD2
TGTGCCAGCAGTGAGGGGGGGGCGAAGGGCTACACCTTC CASSEGGAKGYTF TRBJ1-2 - TRBV6-1 -
TGTGCCAGCAGCTTTGGACTTCTCCCCCTCAATGAGCAGTTCTTC CASSFGLLPLNEQFF TRBJ2-1 - TRBV5-4 -
TGTGCCAGCAGGTCACAGGGTAATCAGCCCCAGCATTTT CASRSQGNQPQHF TRBJ1-5 - TRBV6-5 -
TGTGCCAGCAGTTCCCCGGACAGGGGCTGGGACACTGAAGCTTTCTTT CASSSPDRGWDTEAFF TRBJ1-1 few TRBV6-2/TRBV6-3 TRBD1
TGTGCCAGCAGTTTGGGTCTGGGGGCATTGCAGTACTTC CASSLGLGALQYF TRBJ2-7 - TRBV12-3/TRBV12-4 -
TGTGCCAGCAGCCCCAGACAGGGCGAAAATTCACCCCTCCACTTT CASSPRQGENSPLHF TRBJ1-6 - TRBV7-6 TRBD1
TGTGCCAGCAGCCCGACAGGGGCCAAAAACATTCAGTACTTC CASSPTGAKNIQYF TRBJ2-4 - TRBV5-6 TRBD1
TGTGCCAGCAGCCAGGGGGCAGGGCAGCCCCAGCATTTT CASSQGAGQPQHF TRBJ1-5 - TRBV12-3/TRBV12-4 TRBD1
TGTGCCAGCAGTCTCCCCAATGAGCAGTTCTTC CASSLPNEQFF TRBJ2-1 - TRBV6-2/TRBV6-3 -
TGTGCCAGCAGCGAAGGGACAGGGCTGGGCTACACCTTC CASSEGTGLGYTF TRBJ1-2 - TRBV27 TRBD1
TGTGCCAGCAGCCCTGCAGGGGAATACACTGAAGCTTTCTTT CASSPAGEYTEAFF TRBJ1-1 - TRBV5-4 -
TGTGCCAGCACTTTGCGGGGGGAGGATTCACCCCTCCACTTT CASTLRGEDSPLHF TRBJ1-6 - TRBV27 -